This T cell receptor (beta chain) is from a study of blood T cell repertoires in COVID-19. Study details: Sites across the United States, Italy and Spain contributed samples from acute and convalescent COVID-19. From T cells, B-cell-depleted T cells, or PBMCs came the material, which was cDNA or gDNA.

CDR3 length equals 14 residues. V lost 1 base to trimming and J lost 4 bases, with 8 bases between them. CDR1 and CDR2 (germline): SGHDT, YYEEEE. In terms of age and location, participants ranged from roughly 18 to 89 years and lived in about two dozen US areas. Participants' reported clinical history set cohort assignment. TCRdb's copy holds only in-frame clones and misses some; the assay was immunoSEQ multiplex PCR. The sample has roughly 250,000 clones, around 87% seen once; the top ten hold roughly 3.1%. Sequencing was carried out using PBMCs or T cells enriched from blood (not recorded which). The source is a woman aged 40 to 55 with acute COVID-19. This rearrangement joins TRBV5-6 to TRBJ2-2; D gene ambiguous. CDR3 amino acids: CASSLLALTGELFF. As DNA, the CDR3 is TGTGCCAGCAGCTTGTTAGCCCTCACCGGGGAGCTGTTTTTT.